This entry lists 19 T cell receptor beta chains sequenced from one sample in a study of beta chain features in type 1 diabetes. What was sequenced were expressed TCRB transcripts, since all of the isolated RNA had been reverse transcribed. Clones were sequenced by immunoSEQ multiplex PCR, and TCRdb holds only the in-frame ones, with some missing. This repertoire shows just over 450,000 clones, about 29% found once; its top ten account for 0.05% to 0.065%. The sequencing input was naive CD4+ T cells from blood. The receptors come from a young man in good health.

This clone was seen a few times. The genes are TRBV14 and TRBJ1-2; D might be TRBD1 (5 bases). Germline-derived CDR1 and CDR2 are SGHDN and FVKESK. V lost 4 bases to trimming and J lost 4 bases, with 10 bases between them. The CDR3 covers 13 residues. CDR3 region: CASSPMGLYGYTF. The CDR3 region has the DNA TGTGCCAGCAGCCCCATGGGGCTCTATGGCTACACCTTC.

This clone was seen a few times. The V and J genes are TRBV30 and TRBJ1-1; D ambiguous. Trimming cost V 3 bases and J 10 bases, with 12 bases left between them. The CDR3 covers 11 residues. Germline V gene lookup returns CDR1 GTSNPN and CDR2 SVGIG (reference sequence). In nucleotides, the CDR3 is TGTGCCTGGAGAAGAAGGAGTGGAGCTTTCTTT. This translates into CAWRRRSGAFF.

This clone was recorded a few times. V usage is TRBV7-2 and J usage is TRBJ2-7; D remains unclear. Germline CDR1 reads SGHTA; CDR2 reads FQGNSA. With 2 bases removed from V and 2 bases from J, the gap between germline ends came to 10 bases. This CDR3 has 14 amino acids. DNA for the CDR3: TGTGCCAGCAGCTTAAGGGCAGCGACCTACGAGCAGTACTTC. Protein: CASSLRAATYEQYF.

This sequence joins TRBV30 and TRBJ2-5; 9 bases are shared with TRBD1. The J segment lost 11 bases and the V segment lost 4 bases, leaving 14 bases of the junction unmatched. Germline values: CDR1 GTSNPN, CDR2 SVGIG (reference sequence). The CDR3 runs 14 residues. For the CDR3, the DNA is TGTGCCTGGAACCTTAGGGACAGGGAAGTTCGGCAGTACTTC. Protein: CAWNLRDREVRQYF.

This chain uses TRBV5-1 with TRBJ2-3, with D tentatively TRBD1 (6 bases). This CDR3 contains 14 residues. The germline CDR1 and CDR2 sequences are SGHRS and YFSETQ. The ends were cut back, 0 bases at V and 2 bases at J, with 7 bases in the middle. Here the CDR3 DNA reads TGCGCCAGCAGCTTGGGACAGGCCACAGATACGCAGTATTTT. This sequence encodes CASSLGQATDTQYF.

With respect to this clone: At the DNA level, this CDR3 is encoded by other sequences in the same sample as well. V and J are TRBV30 and TRBJ1-1; maybe TRBD1 (5 bases). CDR3 length: 11 amino acids. V shed 7 bases and J shed 5 bases, with 11 bases lying between them. CDR1 and CDR2 from the germline V gene are GTSNPN and SVGIG (reference sequence). The CDR3 region is CASNRGTEAFF. CDR3 DNA: TGTGCCTCTAACCGGGGGACTGAAGCTTTCTTT. The whole variable domain, filled in from reference TRBV30 and TRBJ1-1, reads SQTIHQWPATLVQPVGSPLSLECTVEGTSNPNLYWYRQAAGRGLQLLFYSVGIGQISSEVPQNLSASRPQDRQFILSSKKLLLSDSGFYLCASNRGTEAFFGQGTRLTVV.

This clone was seen more than once but under ten times. One end of the junction is discordant with germline, which a read error may explain. The chain recombines TRBV6-1 with TRBJ2-4; TRBD2 agrees at 9 bases. The CDR3 extends over 14 amino acids. Germline-derived CDR1 and CDR2 are MNHNS and SASEGT. As DNA, the CDR3 is TGTGCCAGCAATGAAGCGGGAGGAGGAAACATTCAGTACTTC. This gives the protein CASNEAGGGNIQYF.

CDR3 bases: TGTGCCAGCAGCGTAGACGAGGGAACTAATGAAAAACTGTTTTTT. Encoded protein: CASSVDEGTNEKLFF. This chain links TRBV9 with TRBJ1-4; D is unclear. CDR1 is SGDLS, CDR2 YYNGEE, per germline. V lost 0 bases and J 1 base, leaving 7 bases between the germline ends. The CDR3 is 15 residues long.

The CDR3 nucleotides are TGTGCCAGCAGCCAAGATTTTGGCAGGGCCTACGAGCAGTACTTC. It is translated as CASSQDFGRAYEQYF. The chain uses TRBV4-2 and TRBJ2-7, with a weak D call TRBD1 (5 bases). The CDR3 is 15 amino acids. Germline V gene lookup returns CDR1 LGHNA and CDR2 YNFKEQ. Deletions cut 0 bases from V and 2 bases from J, with 11 bases between.

This clone showed up just a few times. This chain connects TRBV30 to TRBJ2-5; no reliable D call. Germline lookup yields CDR1 GTSNPN and CDR2 SVGIG (reference sequence). The CDR3 runs to 13 residues. V gave up 1 base and J gave up 4 bases, with 10 bases separating them. The CDR3 DNA follows: TGTGCCTGGAGTGAAGGGCCCCCAGAGACCCAGTACTTC. This sequence encodes CAWSEGPPETQYF.

A word on this clone: The identical CDR3 is also encoded by other nucleotide sequences in the sample. The rearrangement links TRBV4-1 to TRBJ2-5; no definite D call. The CDR3 is made up of 13 amino acids. V lost 1 base and J 4 bases, leaving 7 bases between the germline ends. Germline V CDR1 and CDR2: MGHRA, YSYEKL. CDR3 DNA sequence: TGCGCCAGCAGCCAAGGGCCCTTAGAGACCCAGTACTTC. Encoded protein: CASSQGPLETQYF.

The V and J genes are TRBV6-6 and TRBJ2-7; TRBD1 aligns across 7 bases. The CDR3 is 14 residues long. The germline V gene has CDR1 MNHNY and CDR2 SVGAGI (reference sequence). Germline trimming cut 8 bases from V and 1 base from J; bases unmatched to any gene: 8. This chain's CDR3 is CASGQTGSSYEQYF. For the CDR3, the DNA is TGTGCCAGCGGCCAGACAGGGTCATCCTACGAGCAGTACTTC.

The chain has TRBV25-1 and TRBJ2-1, with 7 bases aligning to TRBD2. CDR1 and CDR2 from the germline V gene are MGHDK and SYGVNS. The junction had 5 bases not matched to a gene; V was cut back by 5 bases and J by 4 bases. The CDR3 totals 14 residues. Here the CDR3 reads CASSQAGNYNEQFF. For the CDR3, the DNA is TGTGCCAGCAGTCAAGCGGGGAATTACAATGAGCAGTTCTTC. The variable domain in full, completed from reference TRBV25-1 and TRBJ2-1, reads EADIYQTPRYLVIGTGKKITLECSQTMGHDKMYWYQQDPGMELHLIHYSYGVNSTEKGDLSSESTVSRIRTEHFPLTLESARPSHTSQYLCASSQAGNYNEQFFGPGTRLTVL.

This chain links TRBV10-3 with TRBJ1-1; tentatively, D is TRBD1 (5 bases). Germline V CDR1 and CDR2: ENHRY, SYGVKD. V lost 9 bases to trimming and J lost 4 bases, with 15 bases between them. This CDR3 is 13 amino acids long. DNA of the CDR3: TGTGCCATAAAGCCGGGTGGGGGCACTGAAGCTTTCTTT. It yields the protein CAIKPGGGTEAFF.

The chain uses TRBV30 and TRBJ1-2; 7 bases agree with TRBD1. J lost 4 bases, V lost 2 bases, and 4 bases had no gene match. This CDR3 contains 13 residues. Germline CDR1 GTSNPN, CDR2 SVGIG (reference sequence). CDR3 DNA: TGTGCCTGGAGTCCAGACAGGGTCTATGGCTACACCTTC. Translating gives CAWSPDRVYGYTF.

The chain combines TRBV27 with TRBJ2-7; D gene ambiguous. The CDR3 loop spans 13 amino acids. V was trimmed by 10 bases and J by 2 bases, leaving 15 bases between them. Germline V gene data show CDR1 as MNHEY and CDR2 as SMNVEV (reference sequence). CDR3 nucleotide sequence: TGTGCCACCGGCACAAAAGTGGCCTACGAGCAGTACTTC. Translation: CATGTKVAYEQYF.

This chain connects TRBV6-5 to TRBJ2-5; TRBD1 matches at 9 bases. Unmatched junction bases numbered 10, after V lost 6 bases and J lost 5 bases. The V gene's germline CDR1 is MNHEY and CDR2 SVGAGI. The CDR3 covers 15 residues. DNA of the CDR3: TGTGCCAGCAGACGAACGGGACAGGGAGCTGAGACCCAGTACTTC. Translating gives CASRRTGQGAETQYF.

This chain connects TRBV18 to TRBJ1-2; 9 bases fit TRBD1. The CDR3 sequence is 15 residues long. The junction had 7 bases not matched to a gene; V was cut back by 0 bases and J by 8 bases. Germline V gene sequence: CDR1 KGHSH, CDR2 LQKENI. Here the CDR3 reads CASSPPGQGRKGYTF. CDR3 bases: TGTGCCAGCTCACCACCGGGACAGGGAAGGAAGGGCTACACCTTC.

This sequence joins TRBV6-4 and TRBJ2-3, with TRBD2 matching 7 bases. Germline V lookup: CDR1 MRHNA, CDR2 SNTAGT. V was pared by 3 bases and J by 1 base, with 7 bases of the junction left unmatched. CDR3 length: 16 residues. CDR3 amino acids: CASSDAGAAGTDTQYF. Written as DNA, the CDR3 is TGTGCCAGCAGTGATGCGGGAGCGGCGGGCACAGATACGCAGTATTTT.